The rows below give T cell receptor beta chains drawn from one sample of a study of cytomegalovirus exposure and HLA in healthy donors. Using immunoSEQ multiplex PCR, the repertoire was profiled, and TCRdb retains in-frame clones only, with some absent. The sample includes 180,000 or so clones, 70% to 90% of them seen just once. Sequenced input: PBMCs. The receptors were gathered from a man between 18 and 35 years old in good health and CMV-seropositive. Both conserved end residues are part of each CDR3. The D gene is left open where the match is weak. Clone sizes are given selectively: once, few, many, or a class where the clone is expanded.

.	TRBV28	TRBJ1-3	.	CASSLVAGTFSGNTIYF	TGTGCCAGCAGTTTAGTTGCAGGTACCTTCTCTGGAAACACCATATATTTT
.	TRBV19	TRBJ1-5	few	CASRWESDNQPQHF	TGTGCCAGTCGTTGGGAGAGTGACAATCAGCCCCAGCATTTT
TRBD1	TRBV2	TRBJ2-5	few	CASSVQGAGETQYF	TGTGCCAGCAGTGTACAGGGGGCTGGGGAGACCCAGTACTTC
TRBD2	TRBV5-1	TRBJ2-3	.	CASRPGGRRADTQYF	TGCGCCAGCAGACCGGGGGGAAGAAGGGCAGATACGCAGTATTTT
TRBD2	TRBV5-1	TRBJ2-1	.	CASSLGPTSGGAPEQFF	TGCGCCAGCAGCTTGGGACCAACTAGCGGGGGGGCCCCTGAGCAGTTCTTC
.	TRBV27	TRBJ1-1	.	CASGDTPMNTEAFF	TGTGCCAGCGGGGACACACCCATGAACACTGAAGCTTTCTTT
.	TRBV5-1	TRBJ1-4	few	CASSLDPLSGKLFF	TGCGCCAGCAGCTTAGACCCTTTATCGGGAAAACTGTTTTTT
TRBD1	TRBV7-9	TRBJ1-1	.	CASSRGTGGNTEAFF	TGTGCCAGCAGCAGGGGGACAGGGGGGAACACTGAAGCTTTCTTT
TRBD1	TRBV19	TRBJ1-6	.	CASSNPPGQGARNSPLHF	TGTGCCAGTAGTAACCCCCCCGGACAGGGGGCCCGTAATTCACCCCTCCACTTT
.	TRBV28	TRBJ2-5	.	CASSPTQGYQETQYF	TGTGCCAGCAGCCCTACCCAGGGGTACCAAGAGACCCAGTACTTC
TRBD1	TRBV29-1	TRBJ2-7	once	CSAGQGAGEQYF	TGCAGCGCGGGACAGGGGGCCGGCGAGCAGTACTTC
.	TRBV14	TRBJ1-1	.	CASSQERGNTEAFF	TGTGCCAGCAGCCAAGAGAGAGGAAACACTGAAGCTTTCTTT
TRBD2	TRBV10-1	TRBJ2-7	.	CALDGHRLAGGLYEQYF	TGCGCGCTGGATGGACACCGACTAGCGGGGGGACTCTACGAGCAGTACTTC
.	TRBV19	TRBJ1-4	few	CASSIYRDSNEKLFF	TGTGCCAGTAGTATATACCGGGACTCAAATGAAAAACTGTTTTTT
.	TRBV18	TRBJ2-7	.	CASSPPQGKEQYF	TGTGCCAGCTCACCACCTCAGGGGAAAGAGCAGTACTTC
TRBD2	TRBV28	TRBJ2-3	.	CASRSSGGSTDTQYF	TGTGCCAGCAGGTCTAGCGGGGGAAGCACAGATACGCAGTATTTT
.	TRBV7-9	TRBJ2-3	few	CASSPAVGHGTQYF	TGTGCCAGCAGCCCGGCGGTAGGTCATGGTACGCAGTATTTT
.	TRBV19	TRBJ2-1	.	CASSIRGHEQFF	TGTGCCAGTAGTATCAGGGGCCATGAGCAGTTCTTC
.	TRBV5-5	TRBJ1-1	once	CASSSGWESYTEAFF	TGTGCCAGCAGCTCGGGTTGGGAGTCTTACACTGAAGCTTTCTTT
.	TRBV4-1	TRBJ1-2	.	CASSQWTADNYGYTF	TGCGCCAGCAGCCAATGGACAGCCGATAACTATGGCTACACCTTC
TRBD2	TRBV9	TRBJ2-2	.	CASSVVGRVNTGELFF	TGTGCCAGCAGCGTAGTCGGGAGGGTGAACACCGGGGAGCTGTTTTTT
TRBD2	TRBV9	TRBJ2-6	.	CASSVALASGGYSGANVLTF	TGTGCCAGCAGCGTAGCTTTGGCTAGCGGGGGCTACTCTGGGGCCAACGTCCTGACTTTC
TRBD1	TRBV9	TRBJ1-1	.	CASSGDRERETEAFF	TGTGCCAGCAGCGGAGACAGGGAAAGGGAGACTGAAGCTTTCTTT
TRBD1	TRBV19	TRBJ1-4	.	CASHSGTGDEKLFF	TGTGCCAGTCACTCCGGGACAGGGGATGAAAAACTGTTTTTT
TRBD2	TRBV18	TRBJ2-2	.	CASSPKRGDTGELFF	TGTGCCAGCTCACCAAAGCGGGGGGACACCGGGGAGCTGTTTTTT